A selection of T cell receptor beta chains follows, all from one sample in a study of T cell repertoires in cytomegalovirus infection. TCRdb re-called the reads with MiXCR, one entry per CDR3 protein. Of nearly 70,000 distinct CDR3 sequences detected, about 23% appear once; the ten largest clones hold around 79%. Their cognate antigens are unknown. What was sequenced was PBMCs, sequenced either directly or after in vitro stimulation (not recorded which). The receptors shown here come from a human donor in good health (CMV status not recorded). Some clones in this sample may be carry-over from other donors' samples. The CDR3 runs from the conserved cysteine through the conserved F or W. The order of the fields is D gene, J gene, CDR3 length, V gene, clone size, CDR3 DNA, CDR3 protein. The D gene is left open where the match is weak. Some rows mark clone size as missing; the rest say once, few, many or name a class of expanded clone.

d_gene: .
j_gene: TRBJ2-2
len: 14
v_gene: TRBV4-3
abundance: few
CDR3nt: TGCGCCAGCAGCCAAGCGGTGGGGCCCGGGGAGCTGTTTTTT
CDR3aa: CASSQAVGPGELFF

d_gene: TRBD2
j_gene: TRBJ2-1
len: 11
v_gene: TRBV15
abundance: .
CDR3nt: TGTGCCACCAGTAGCGGGAATGAGCAGTTCTTC
CDR3aa: CATSSGNEQFF

d_gene: TRBD1
j_gene: TRBJ2-3
len: 14
v_gene: TRBV19
abundance: .
CDR3nt: TGTGCCAGTAGTAGCGACAGGGCCGCAGATACGCAGTATTTT
CDR3aa: CASSSDRAADTQYF

d_gene: .
j_gene: TRBJ2-1
len: 12
v_gene: TRBV7-9
abundance: few
CDR3nt: TGTGCCAGCAGCCCCGCGACATATGAGCAGTTCTTC
CDR3aa: CASSPATYEQFF

d_gene: TRBD2
j_gene: TRBJ2-5
len: 15
v_gene: TRBV7-2
abundance: many
CDR3nt: TGTGCCAGCAGCTTAGGTTGGGGAGGGGAAGAGACCCAGTACTTC
CDR3aa: CASSLGWGGEETQYF

d_gene: .
j_gene: TRBJ2-4
len: 14
v_gene: TRBV7-2
abundance: many
CDR3nt: TGTGCCAGCAGCTTAGGAGGTCGCGGGAACATTCAGTACTTC
CDR3aa: CASSLGGRGNIQYF

d_gene: .
j_gene: TRBJ2-3
len: 16
v_gene: TRBV7-2
abundance: .
CDR3nt: TGTGCCAGCAGCTTAGGAGTTACGAGCAGGGCAGATACGCAGTATTTT
CDR3aa: CASSLGVTSRADTQYF

d_gene: .
j_gene: TRBJ2-1
len: 11
v_gene: TRBV27
abundance: few
CDR3nt: TGTGCCAGCAGTTTCTACAATGAGCAGTTCTTC
CDR3aa: CASSFYNEQFF

d_gene: TRBD1
j_gene: TRBJ2-3
len: 15
v_gene: TRBV20-1
abundance: few
CDR3nt: TGCAGTGCGCCTCCGGGACAGGGAGGTTCAGATACGCAGTATTTT
CDR3aa: CSAPPGQGGSDTQYF

d_gene: .
j_gene: TRBJ1-1
len: 14
v_gene: TRBV12-3/TRBV12-4
abundance: .
CDR3nt: TGTGCCAGCAGTTTAAGAAGAGGGAACACTGAAGCTTTCTTT
CDR3aa: CASSLRRGNTEAFF

d_gene: TRBD1
j_gene: TRBJ2-1
len: 17
v_gene: TRBV19
abundance: few
CDR3nt: TGTGCCAGCAGGGGACAGGGGGCCTTGAGCTCCTACAATGAGCAGTTCTTC
CDR3aa: CASRGQGALSSYNEQFF

d_gene: .
j_gene: TRBJ1-1
len: 13
v_gene: TRBV14
abundance: once
CDR3nt: TGTGCCAGCAGCCAAGATGCGGGGACTGAAGCTTTCTTT
CDR3aa: CASSQDAGTEAFF

d_gene: TRBD1
j_gene: TRBJ2-3
len: 15
v_gene: TRBV28
abundance: .
CDR3nt: TGTGCCAGCGGCATACCGGGACAGGTCACAGATACGCAGTATTTT
CDR3aa: CASGIPGQVTDTQYF

d_gene: TRBD1
j_gene: TRBJ1-4
len: 15
v_gene: TRBV7-2
abundance: few
CDR3nt: TGTGCCAGCAGCCCACGGACAGGGCGAACTGAAAAACTGTTTTTT
CDR3aa: CASSPRTGRTEKLFF

d_gene: .
j_gene: TRBJ2-2
len: 15
v_gene: TRBV7-2
abundance: .
CDR3nt: TGTGCCAGCAGCCCGGGTATGGCTGGCACCGGGGAGCTGTTTTTT
CDR3aa: CASSPGMAGTGELFF

d_gene: TRBD2
j_gene: TRBJ2-5
len: 14
v_gene: TRBV20-1
abundance: few
CDR3nt: TGCAGTGCAAACGGGGCGGGAGGGATCGAGACCCAGTACTTC
CDR3aa: CSANGAGGIETQYF

d_gene: TRBD1
j_gene: TRBJ1-2
len: 13
v_gene: TRBV5-4
abundance: .
CDR3nt: TGTGCCAGCAAGAGGGACAGTAACTATGGCTACACCTTC
CDR3aa: CASKRDSNYGYTF

d_gene: .
j_gene: TRBJ2-7
len: 14
v_gene: TRBV5-1
abundance: .
CDR3nt: TGCGCCAGCACCCTTGAGGGCATCATCGACGAGCAGTACTTC
CDR3aa: CASTLEGIIDEQYF

d_gene: TRBD2
j_gene: TRBJ2-1
len: 15
v_gene: TRBV6-2/TRBV6-3
abundance: many
CDR3nt: TGTGCCAGCAGAGGGGGTGGACTAGCGGGAAATGAGCAGTTCTTC
CDR3aa: CASRGGGLAGNEQFF

d_gene: .
j_gene: TRBJ2-1
len: 13
v_gene: TRBV29-1
abundance: .
CDR3nt: TGCAGCGCTAATCATCCGGATGCCAATGAGCAGTTCTTC
CDR3aa: CSANHPDANEQFF

d_gene: TRBD1
j_gene: TRBJ1-1
len: 19
v_gene: TRBV7-6
abundance: many
CDR3nt: TGTGCCAGCAGCTCAATATTCCCTCGGGCAGGGGGGGCGAACACTGAAGCTTTCTTT
CDR3aa: CASSSIFPRAGGANTEAFF

d_gene: .
j_gene: TRBJ1-2
len: 13
v_gene: TRBV12-3/TRBV12-4
abundance: .
CDR3nt: TGTGCCAGCAGTCCGGACAGACAGTATGGCTACACCTTC
CDR3aa: CASSPDRQYGYTF

d_gene: .
j_gene: TRBJ1-2
len: 15
v_gene: TRBV7-2
abundance: .
CDR3nt: TGTGCCAGCAGCTTAGTTTCCCCCAGCGGCTATGGCTACACCTTC
CDR3aa: CASSLVSPSGYGYTF

d_gene: TRBD1
j_gene: TRBJ1-5
len: 15
v_gene: TRBV12-3/TRBV12-4
abundance: .
CDR3nt: TGTGCCAGCAGTTTGACAGGGCAAGGGAATCAGCCCCAGCATTTT
CDR3aa: CASSLTGQGNQPQHF

d_gene: .
j_gene: TRBJ2-3
len: 15
v_gene: TRBV6-1
abundance: .
CDR3nt: TGTGCCAGCAGTAACAGGGATCCTAGCACAGATACGCAGTATTTT
CDR3aa: CASSNRDPSTDTQYF

d_gene: TRBD1
j_gene: TRBJ2-1
len: 14
v_gene: TRBV2
abundance: .
CDR3nt: TGTGCCAGCATTGCAGACAGGGGGAGCGGTGAGCAGTTCTTC
CDR3aa: CASIADRGSGEQFF

d_gene: TRBD2
j_gene: TRBJ2-1
len: 17
v_gene: TRBV4-3
abundance: few
CDR3nt: TGCGCCAGCAGCCAAGCGCTAGGACTAGCGTTTGGGCCCGAGCAGTTCTTC
CDR3aa: CASSQALGLAFGPEQFF

d_gene: TRBD2
j_gene: TRBJ2-5
len: 14
v_gene: TRBV12-3/TRBV12-4
abundance: .
CDR3nt: TGTGCCAGCAGCCCACCAGCGGGAGCGGGGTCCCAGTACTTC
CDR3aa: CASSPPAGAGSQYF

d_gene: .
j_gene: TRBJ2-2
len: 13
v_gene: TRBV7-2
abundance: many
CDR3nt: TGTGCCAGCAGCTTACGTAACACCGGGGAGCTGTTTTTT
CDR3aa: CASSLRNTGELFF

d_gene: .
j_gene: TRBJ2-4
len: 19
v_gene: TRBV7-2
abundance: many
CDR3nt: TGTGCCAGCAGCCTGCATAGTTCGGCGGGCCAGCAGGCCAAAAACATTCAGTACTTC
CDR3aa: CASSLHSSAGQQAKNIQYF

d_gene: TRBD1
j_gene: TRBJ2-6
len: 17
v_gene: TRBV4-1
abundance: .
CDR3nt: TGTGCCAGCAGCCCCGAAGCAGGGGGCGCGGGGGCCAACGTCCTGACTTTC
CDR3aa: CASSPEAGGAGANVLTF

d_gene: .
j_gene: TRBJ1-1
len: 15
v_gene: TRBV20-1
abundance: .
CDR3nt: TGCAGTGCTAGAAAACGGGAGGGGGGGAGGGCTGAAGCTTTCTTT
CDR3aa: CSARKREGGRAEAFF

d_gene: .
j_gene: TRBJ2-2
len: 15
v_gene: TRBV5-6
abundance: .
CDR3nt: TGTGCCAGCAGCTTGGACATTTTGAACACCGGGGAGCTGTTTTTT
CDR3aa: CASSLDILNTGELFF

d_gene: .
j_gene: TRBJ2-3
len: 14
v_gene: TRBV7-2
abundance: .
CDR3nt: TGTGCCAGCAAGAGGGCAGCCAGCACAGATACGCAGTATTTT
CDR3aa: CASKRAASTDTQYF

d_gene: TRBD2
j_gene: TRBJ2-1
len: 15
v_gene: TRBV7-2
abundance: many
CDR3nt: TGTGCCAGCAGCTGGAAGCGGGGGCCCTACAATGAGCAGTTCTTC
CDR3aa: CASSWKRGPYNEQFF

d_gene: TRBD2
j_gene: TRBJ2-1
len: 15
v_gene: TRBV12-3/TRBV12-4
abundance: few
CDR3nt: TGTGCCAGCAAACCCGTAGCGGGAGTGGGAGGTGAGCAGTTCTTC
CDR3aa: CASKPVAGVGGEQFF

d_gene: .
j_gene: TRBJ1-4
len: 14
v_gene: TRBV6-1
abundance: .
CDR3nt: TGTGCCAGCAGTGAACGGCCAACTAATGAAAAACTGTTTTTT
CDR3aa: CASSERPTNEKLFF

d_gene: TRBD1
j_gene: TRBJ1-6
len: 15
v_gene: TRBV4-1
abundance: .
CDR3nt: TGCGCCAGCAGCCCGCAGACAGGGAATAATTCACCCCTCCACTTT
CDR3aa: CASSPQTGNNSPLHF

d_gene: .
j_gene: TRBJ2-1
len: 15
v_gene: TRBV12-3/TRBV12-4
abundance: many
CDR3nt: TGTGCCAGCAGCCCCCAGGGGCTGGGGGGGAATGAGCAGTTCTTC
CDR3aa: CASSPQGLGGNEQFF

d_gene: .
j_gene: TRBJ1-2
len: 13
v_gene: TRBV2
abundance: few
CDR3nt: TGTGCCAGCAGTGATCCGGGGTACTATGGCTACACCTTC
CDR3aa: CASSDPGYYGYTF

d_gene: .
j_gene: TRBJ1-3
len: 15
v_gene: TRBV12-3/TRBV12-4
abundance: .
CDR3nt: TGTGCCAGCAGTTTTTTCGGGGACTCTGGAAACACCATATATTTT
CDR3aa: CASSFFGDSGNTIYF

d_gene: .
j_gene: TRBJ1-1
len: 13
v_gene: TRBV20-1
abundance: few
CDR3nt: TGCAGTGCCCAACGCTCCGGAGGCACTGAAGCTTTCTTT
CDR3aa: CSAQRSGGTEAFF

d_gene: .
j_gene: TRBJ1-1
len: 15
v_gene: TRBV7-8
abundance: .
CDR3nt: TGTGCCAGCAGCTTAGGGCAGGCTACGAACACTGAAGCTTTCTTT
CDR3aa: CASSLGQATNTEAFF

d_gene: .
j_gene: TRBJ1-5
len: 15
v_gene: TRBV7-2
abundance: many
CDR3nt: TGTGCCAGCAGCCAACAGCTCAATAGCAATCAGCCCCAGCATTTT
CDR3aa: CASSQQLNSNQPQHF